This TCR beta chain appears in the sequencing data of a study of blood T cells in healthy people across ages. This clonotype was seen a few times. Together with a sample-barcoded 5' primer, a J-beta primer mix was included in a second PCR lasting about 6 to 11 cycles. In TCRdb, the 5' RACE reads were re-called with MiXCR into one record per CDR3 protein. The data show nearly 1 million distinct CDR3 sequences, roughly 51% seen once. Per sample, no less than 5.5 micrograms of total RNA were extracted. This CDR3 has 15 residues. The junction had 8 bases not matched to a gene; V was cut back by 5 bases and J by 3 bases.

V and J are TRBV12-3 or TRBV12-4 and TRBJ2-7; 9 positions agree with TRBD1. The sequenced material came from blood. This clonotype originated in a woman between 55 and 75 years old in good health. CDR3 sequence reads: CASSGTGTGFYEQYF. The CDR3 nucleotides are TGTGCCAGCAGTGGGACCGGGACAGGGTTCTACGAGCAGTACTTC.